This T cell receptor beta chain originates from a study of T cells in Graves' hyperthyroidism and ophthalmopathy. As concerns this clonotype: No antigen is known for it. A clone one base away is much larger, so this may be a read error.

Regarding the study as a whole: In the analysis, a 13 V-J model separated ophthalmopathy from stable hyperthyroidism.

This CDR3 has 13 amino acids. The ends were cut back, 3 bases at V and 2 bases at J, with 7 bases in the middle. CDR1 and CDR2 from the germline V gene are SGDLS and YYNGEE. TCR beta CDR3 sequences were amplified from RNA transcripts. HTBI primers were used for first-round RT-PCR of the TCR CDR3. TCRdb reprocessed the multiplex PCR reads via MiXCR and lists one record per CDR3 protein. The sample has more than 300,000 distinct CDR3 sequences, about 15% seen once. This receptor was taken from a woman aged 30 to 39 with Graves' hyperthyroidism. The gene calls are TRBV9 and TRBJ2-3, with D tentatively TRBD1 (5 bases). Sequencing was performed on blood. For the CDR3, the DNA is TGTGCCAGCAGCGGGGGCCCCACAGATACGCAGTATTTT. It is translated as CASSGGPTDTQYF.